Presented here are 17 T cell receptor beta chains from one specimen sequenced in a study of blood T cell repertoires in COVID-19. Only in-frame clones appear in the TCRdb table, and some are missing; sequencing was by immunoSEQ multiplex PCR. The sample records 120,000 to 150,000 clones, just over 85% being singletons. Sequencing was performed on peripheral blood. The receptor set was obtained from an older woman with acute or convalescent COVID-19.

The chain couples TRBV5-1 to TRBJ1-1; D is uncertain. The V gene lost 1 base and the J gene lost 0 bases, with 13 bases spanning the gap. This CDR3 has 16 residues. The germline V gene encodes CDR1 SGHRS and CDR2 YFSETQ. CDR3 in amino acids: CASSLISTGVNTEAFF. The DNA for the CDR3 is TGCGCCAGCAGCTTGATATCCACCGGGGTGAACACTGAAGCTTTCTTT.

The V and J genes are TRBV7-2 and TRBJ2-3; no firm D call. V was shortened by 1 base and J by 2 bases, with 10 bases between the two germline ends. The CDR3 spans 15 residues. Germline CDR1 is SGHTA and CDR2 is FQGNSA. The CDR3 region has the DNA TGTGCCAGCAGCTTAGACGTCAGTTCCACAGATACGCAGTATTTT. Its translation is CASSLDVSSTDTQYF. Complete variable domain (other parts from reference TRBV7-2 and TRBJ2-3): GAGVSQSPSNKVTEKGKDVELRCDPISGHTALYWYRQSLGQGLEFLIYFQGNSAPDKSGLPSDRFSAERTGGSVSTLTIQRTQQEDSAVYLCASSLDVSSTDTQYFGPGTRLTVL.

The chain couples TRBV2 to TRBJ2-7, with 8 nucleotides matching TRBD1. V lost 5 bases to trimming and J lost 6 bases; unmatched junction nucleotides: 6. CDR1 is SNHLY, CDR2 FYNNEI, per germline. The CDR3 contains 13 residues. In nucleotides, the CDR3 is TGTGCCAGCAGTTTCGACAGGGGCCTCGAGCAGTACTTC. This sequence encodes CASSFDRGLEQYF.

The CDR3 coding sequence is TGTGCCAGCAGCTTAGCCCAACACGCTGAAGCTTTCTTT. Residues: CASSLAQHAEAFF. The V gene is TRBV7-9, the J gene TRBJ1-1; D is ambiguous. The CDR3 has 13 residues. V lost 0 bases and J lost 6, with 8 bases in between. Per the germline V gene, CDR1 is SEHNR and CDR2 is FQNEAQ (reference sequence).

V gene TRBV25-1 combines with J gene TRBJ2-3, with TRBD1 matching over 10 bases. Trimming cost V 5 bases and J 2 bases; bases outside gene matches: 7. CDR3 length equals 16 residues. CDR1 is MGHDK and CDR2 is SYGVNS in the germline V gene. In nucleotides, the CDR3 is TGTGCCAGCAGTCCACGTGGGACAGGGGTCACAGATACGCAGTATTTT. Amino acids: CASSPRGTGVTDTQYF.

This CDR3 is CASTLTWDSSRQPQHF. Here the CDR3 DNA reads TGTGCCAGTACTCTAACCTGGGACAGTTCAAGGCAGCCCCAGCATTTT. The rearrangement uses TRBV19 and TRBJ1-5; the match to TRBD1 covers 7 bases. The CDR3 spans 16 residues. Germline CDR1 and CDR2: LNHDA and SQIVND (reference sequence). Trimming cost V 7 bases and J 7 bases; bases outside gene matches: 16.

This clone was seen just once. This rearrangement joins TRBV27 to TRBJ1-6, with a weak D call TRBD1 (6 bases). Germline CDR1 and CDR2: MNHEY and SMNVEV (reference sequence). With 3 bases removed from V and 8 bases from J, the gap between germline ends came to 17 bases. CDR3 length: 16 residues. The CDR3 reads CASSFKRQASHSPLHF. The DNA of the CDR3 is TGTGCCAGCAGTTTCAAAAGACAGGCCTCACATTCACCCCTCCACTTT.

The chain links TRBV6-6 to TRBJ1-6; 9 nucleotides align to TRBD1. Germline CDR1 MNHNY, CDR2 SVGAGI (reference sequence). The CDR3 is 16 residues long. The trim removed 7 bases at V and 7 bases at J, leaving 11 bases unmatched. The CDR3 loop is CASTLTGTGKNSPLHF. CDR3 sequence (DNA): TGTGCCAGCACCTTAACCGGGACAGGGAAAAATTCACCCCTCCACTTT.

The V gene is TRBV25-1, the J gene TRBJ2-1; 10 bases are a match to TRBD2. The V and J ends lost 7 bases and 0 bases, in that order; junction bases with no gene match: 3. Germline V gene data show CDR1 as MGHDK and CDR2 as SYGVNS. This CDR3 has 15 amino acids. The CDR3 region has the DNA TGTGCCAGCAACCCTAGCGGGGGCTCCTACAATGAGCAGTTCTTC. The encoded protein is CASNPSGGSYNEQFF.

The CDR3 nucleotides read TGTGCCAGCAGCTCCCCCGGGACCGGGAGGAATGAGCAGTTCTTC. The encoded protein is CASSSPGTGRNEQFF. This chain joins TRBV3-1 (or the pseudogene TRBV3-2) and TRBJ2-1; 7 positions agree with TRBD2. Germline loops: CDR1 LGHDT, CDR2 YNNKEL (reference sequence). Trimming at V came to 5 bases and at J to 7 bases, leaving 11 bases not matched to a gene. CDR3 size: 15 residues.

The chain links TRBV14 to TRBJ1-2; TRBD1 matches at 9 bases. The CDR3 loop spans 15 amino acids. Trimming at V came to 3 bases and at J to 7 bases, leaving 9 bases not matched to a gene. Looked up from germline, CDR1 is SGHDN and CDR2 is FVKESK. In DNA, the CDR3 is TGTGCCAGCAGCCAGGTACAGGGGGCACCAGGTGGCTACACCTTC. Translating it yields CASSQVQGAPGGYTF.

V and J are TRBV6-1 and TRBJ2-1; perhaps TRBD1 as D (6 bases). Trimming shortened V by 0 bases and J by 8 bases, and 14 bases separated the two germline ends. CDR3 length equals 15 residues. Germline loops: CDR1 MNHNS, CDR2 SASEGT. The CDR3 DNA follows: TGTGCCAGCAGTGAAGCGGGGGCTGGGGGCGATGAGCAGTTCTTC. The encoded protein is CASSEAGAGGDEQFF.

V and J are TRBV11-1 and TRBJ2-7; D is possibly TRBD1 (6 bases). The CDR3 length is 12 residues. The ends were cut back, 2 bases at V and 6 bases at J, with 8 bases in the middle. Germline V lookup: CDR1 SGHAT, CDR2 FQDESV (reference sequence). The CDR3 nucleotides are TGTGCCAGCAGCTTAACAGGGTTCGAGCAGTACTTC. Translated: CASSLTGFEQYF.

The chain uses TRBV3-1 (or the pseudogene TRBV3-2) and TRBJ2-6; a possible D gene is TRBD1 (7 bases). CDR1 and CDR2 (germline): LGHDT, YNNKEL (reference sequence). With 0 bases removed from V and 1 base from J, the gap between germline ends came to 13 bases. The CDR3 contains 18 residues. Written as DNA, the CDR3 is TGTGCCAGCAGCCAAGAGTTGACAGGGAGGTCTGGGGCCAACGTCCTGACTTTC. Protein product: CASSQELTGRSGANVLTF.

The chain employs TRBV5-8 and TRBJ2-1; a weak D match, TRBD2 (5 bases). Trimming removed 7 bases at V and 2 bases at J, with 19 bases between. The CDR3 totals 16 residues. CDR1 is SGHTS and CDR2 is YDEGEE in the germline V gene. CDR3 in DNA: TGTGCCAGCCCAGCACTAAAGAGGGAAACCTACAATGAGCAGTTCTTC. It yields the protein CASPALKRETYNEQFF.

This clone was observed a few times. This chain uses TRBV3-1 (or the pseudogene TRBV3-2) with TRBJ1-6, with D maybe TRBD1 (6 bases). The CDR3 contains 15 residues. The germline gives CDR1 LGHDT, CDR2 YNNKEL (reference sequence). Trimming shortened V by 2 bases and J by 5 bases, and 10 bases separated the two germline ends. CDR3 in DNA: TGTGCCAGCAGCCAAAGGGGGGGGGATAATTCACCCCTCCACTTT. Translated: CASSQRGGDNSPLHF.

Turning to this clone: This may be a read error, as it is one base from a much larger clone. This sample also contains other DNA sequences that code for the same CDR3. The chain joins TRBV7-9 to TRBJ2-1; D is possibly TRBD2 (6 bases). Trimming left V 9 bases short and J 4 bases short, with 13 bases between. The CDR3 has 13 amino acids. Germline V gene data show CDR1 as SEHNR and CDR2 as FQNEAQ (reference sequence). The CDR3 loop reads CASSRTIYNEQFF. The DNA for the CDR3 is TGTGCCAGTAGCCGGACTATTTACAATGAGCAGTTCTTC.